This T cell receptor beta chain was obtained from a study of graft-versus-host responses after intestinal transplantation (dated by TCRdb to the early 2020s). Looking at the study overall: Multivisceral, liver-intestinal, or isolated intestinal transplants were received by the recipients. All recipients received anti-thymocyte globulin induction followed by maintenance tacrolimus and steroids for approximately 3 years. After intestinal transplantation, graft-versus-host and host-versus-graft alloreactive T cell clones in the graft, circulation and bone marrow were tracked using bulk TCR-beta CDR3 sequencing. To identify alloreactive clones, pre-transplant mixed lymphocyte reaction products were sequenced and compared with unstimulated pre-transplant donor and recipient T cells. Of the 20 to 25 intestinal transplant recipients enrolled in the cohort, one of whom was a retransplant, a few patients without pretransplant specimens were excluded. Donor T cell macrochimerism was defined as a peak of at least 4% donor T cells among recipient peripheral blood mononuclear cells. Rather than going through the commercial service, samples from three later patients were sequenced in-house on an Illumina MiSeq and processed with MiXCR. The paper as a whole reports these results and caveats: In the allografts of patients with donor T cell macrochimerism, GvH to HvG T cell clonal ratios were high. The relatively low number and heterogeneity of intestinal transplant patients limited the conclusions. GvH clones were detected in recipient bone marrow, and some of these GvH clones were observed earlier in ileal mucosa or blood, consistent with an intestinal mucosal origin. Peak levels of circulating GvH clones were associated with declines in HvG clones early after transplant.

Libraries were built with the immunoSEQ multiplex PCR assay. For most patients, genomic DNA was isolated using the Qiagen DNeasy Blood and Tissue Kit and was shipped frozen to Adaptive Biotechnologies for TCR sequencing. High-throughput TCR-beta CDR3 sequencing of genomic DNA from most patients was performed by Adaptive Biotechnologies. The published analysis was carried out like this. TCR sequencing data for roughly 17 patients were retrieved from Adaptive's ImmunoSEQ software; a few other patients were processed with MiXCR and VDJtools. CD4 versus CD8 sorting errors were corrected by removing sequences found in both subsets at a frequency ratio below 5:1. CDR3 nucleotide sequences shared between donor and recipient were removed because their origin could not be assigned. To count as alloreactive, a clone needed at least 2-fold expansion over unstimulated cells and a minimum CFSE-low frequency of 0.002% (template counts) or 0.001% (read counts). Clones were considered mappable if detected in sequenced pre-transplant spleen, lymph node, or MLR CFSE-low populations of the donor or recipient. Cumulative frequency of alloreactive clones was calculated as a percentage of all sequences weighted by copy number. Held by TCRdb, this immuneACCESS table contains in-frame sequences only and omits some clones. Under half of the omission traces to an unresolved V gene where checked; the cause of the rest is unknown. V, J and clone size are those of that table, while D and trimming were read from the DNA. This sample comprises around 76,000 clones, around 95% of them detected only once. The ten top clones hold around 0.57% of the sample.

The time point label corresponds to: cells obtained before transplantation from donor or recipient. CD3+CD4+ and CD3+CD8+ populations were FACS-sorted from unstimulated pre-transplant donor and recipient cells taken from spleen or lymph nodes. Points on this clone: Its specific antigen is unknown. No base quality values were provided; no much bigger clone lies one nucleotide off.

This TCR was recovered from a human donor who received an intestinal transplant. This specimen consisted of unstimulated CD8+ T cells sorted from spleen or lymph node cells, obtained before intestinal transplant.

The CDR3 protein: CASSSQSWGAIPSGELFF. The DNA sequence follows: TGTGCCAGCAGCTCCCAGAGTTGGGGGGCTATCCCCAGCGGGGAGCTGTTTTTT. The receptor chain draws on TRBV7-6 and TRBJ2-2; the D assignment is uncertain and may be TRBD1 or TRBD2, with 6 bases supporting each. V drops 4 bases and J drops 7 bases, leaving 25 bases in between. The germline V gene specifies SGHVS as CDR1 and FNYEAQ as CDR2. Inclusive of the bounding cysteine and phenylalanine, the CDR3 is 18 residues long. Just the 54-base CDR3 DNA is kept, in frame starting at base 1.